A single TCR beta chain is shown here with its context. This receptor's antigen is unknown. No clone much larger than this one lies a single base away; base qualities are absent. Receptors were amplified or captured by 5' RACE. The run used an Illumina HiSeq 2000. Template switching added a universal primer binding site, and the final cDNA carried a unique molecular identifier that allowed TCR cDNA molecules to be counted accurately. Specific primers in the conserved constant-segment region were used to synthesize first-strand cDNA for TCR alpha and beta chains. To control for contamination, every cDNA library carried two barcodes: a SMART-Mk sample barcode plus Illumina barcodes. TruSeq adapter sequences, together with Illumina sample barcodes, were added in two successive PCR steps. The Illumina HiSeq platform was used with custom primers to sequence TCR alpha and beta cDNA libraries. The study's processing was this. Raw reads were processed with MiGEC to extract unique molecular identifiers, and MiXCR was used to determine CDR3 positions. Recombination models were inferred per individual with the repgenHMM and IGoR tools using an EM algorithm. The tcR package in R was used for shared clonotype analysis, with sharing normalized by the product of cloneset sizes. Out-of-frame nonproductive sequences were analyzed to study raw recombination free of thymic and clonal selection effects. TCRdb's own reprocessing of the public reads used fastp at Q25 and MiXCR and kept productive beta chains. Identical CDR3 proteins give one entry, which carries the most common genes and DNA. The V and J calls come from TCRdb's annotation, not from the publication. In this sample the table shows some 900,000 distinct CDR3 sequences, approximately 13% of which occur a single time. Around 1.5% of the sample lies in the top ten.

Only healthy Caucasian donors were included. Three pairs of female monozygotic twins, all aged about 18 to 29 years, made up the twin cohort. RNA for TCR libraries was isolated from peripheral blood mononuclear cells. This sample stems from a study of identical twins (dated by TCRdb to 2016 to 2018). About the study as a whole: To test whether fetal clonotypes persist, this study deep-sequenced TCR alpha and beta repertoires from monozygotic twins, from unrelated adults of various ages, and from cord blood. To rule out contamination, replicate twin experiments were performed at different times with different library preparation protocols.

Overall study outcomes, separate from this receptor: Compared with coincidental sharing between unrelated individuals, out-of-frame TCR alpha sequences shared between twins had an excess of sequences with low generation probability. Because the same donors could not be followed over many years, conclusions were based on cross-sectional statistical analysis. Invariant T cells such as MAIT and iNKT could partly confound zero-insertion analyses, although diverse VJ usage argued against such confounding for most clonotypes. Fewer insertions were carried by abundant cord blood beta clonotypes, a similar but weaker trend appeared in young adult naive repertoires, and no such trend appeared in memory repertoires. In beta out-of-frame sequences, excess twin sharing was weaker, because having fewer shared sequences lowered the signal-to-noise ratio. Recombination models systematically underestimated out-of-frame TCR alpha sharing in monozygotic twins but agreed with sharing between unrelated individuals.

Including cysteine and phenylalanine, the CDR3 has 15 amino acids. Only the CDR3 part of the read is kept: 45 bases, read in frame from the first base. CDR1 and CDR2 were assigned from the germline V gene as SGDLS and YYNGEE. V is clipped by 0 bases and J by 2 bases, and the sequence between their germline boundaries is 9 bases long. This same sample was also taken into another study, of yellow fever vaccine responses in identical twins. From the second report: The T cell response to vaccination in identical twins was reported by the authors to appear partly convergent and partly personalized. Focusing on identical twins, the study followed the T cell clones that responded to the vaccine, and did so with precision.

The chain is encoded by TRBV9 joined to TRBJ1-5, with TRBD1 as a weak D call on 5 bases. The source of this sequence is a woman aged 18-29 years in good health. The sequenced sample was PBMCs. The CDR3 region has the sequence CASSVGSGGNQPQHF. The nucleotide sequence reads TGTGCCAGCAGCGTAGGGTCGGGGGGCAATCAGCCCCAGCATTTT.